These 26 T cell receptor beta chains originate from one sample sequenced in a study of radiotherapy plus CTLA-4 blockade in lung cancer. Sequencing used immunoSEQ multiplex PCR; TCRdb keeps in-frame clones, though not all of them. The sample has tens of thousands of clones, about four fifths seen once. Sequencing was performed on peripheral blood, taken from a patient treated with radiotherapy plus ipilimumab. These receptor sequences come from a human donor with non-small cell lung cancer whose response to radiotherapy plus ipilimumab could not be evaluated.

This clone was detected a few times. The V call is TRBV9, the J call TRBJ1-2; TRBD1 might be the D (6 bases). Looked up from germline, CDR1 is SGDLS and CDR2 is YYNGEE. Trimming stripped 6 bases from V and 3 bases from J, with 15 bases between. This CDR3 contains 14 residues. As DNA, the CDR3 is TGTGCCAGCACCAAGGCACAGGGCCACTATGGCTACACCTTC. Its translation: CASTKAQGHYGYTF.

J is TRBJ2-3 and V is TRBV5-1; 7 positions match TRBD1. Germline-derived CDR1 and CDR2 are SGHRS and YFSETQ. Trimming at V came to 3 bases and at J to 0 bases, leaving 4 bases not matched to a gene. CDR3 length: 15 residues. In nucleotides, the CDR3 is TGCGCCAGCAGCTCGACAGGGATGAGCACAGATACGCAGTATTTT. The encoded protein is CASSSTGMSTDTQYF.

The chain recombines TRBV28 with TRBJ2-2, with a tentative D call TRBD1 (6 bases). This CDR3 region has 17 residues. V was pared by 3 bases and J by 1 base, with 15 bases between. Germline CDR1 MDHEN, CDR2 SYDVKM. The CDR3 loop reads CASSFTLGTQNTGELFF. CDR3 in DNA: TGTGCCAGCAGTTTTACCCTCGGGACACAGAACACCGGGGAGCTGTTTTTT.

The chain joins TRBV4-3 to TRBJ2-1; D is unclear. Germline-derived CDR1 and CDR2 are LGHNA and YSLEER. Trimming shortened V by 4 bases and J by 0 bases, and 10 bases separated the two germline ends. The CDR3 runs to 15 residues. The chain's CDR3 is CASSPFLSSYNEQFF. CDR3 DNA: TGCGCCAGCAGCCCCTTTCTGAGCTCCTACAATGAGCAGTTCTTC.

V and J are TRBV11-1 and TRBJ1-3; no firm D call. Germline CDR1 reads SGHAT; CDR2 reads FQDESV (reference sequence). There are 15 residues in the CDR3. V dropped 4 bases and J dropped 3 bases, with 13 bases sitting between them. The CDR3 loop reads CASSSLRGDGNTIYF. The CDR3, as DNA: TGTGCCAGCAGCTCCCTCCGGGGAGATGGAAACACCATATATTTT. Based on the CDR3 plus reference TRBV11-1 and TRBJ1-3, the full variable domain is EAEVAQSPRYKITEKSQAVAFWCDPISGHATLYWYRQILGQGPELLVQFQDESVVDDSQLPKDRFSAERLKGVDSTLKIQPAELGDSAMYLCASSSLRGDGNTIYFGEGSWLTVV.

The chain recombines TRBV6-1 with TRBJ1-1; D remains ambiguous. CDR3 length: 11 residues. V was clipped by 6 bases and J by 7 bases, with 9 bases between them. The germline V gene encodes CDR1 MNHNS and CDR2 SASEGT. This chain's CDR3 is CASSQAHEAFF. CDR3 nucleotides: TGTGCCAGCAGCCAAGCGCATGAAGCTTTCTTT.

Written as DNA, the CDR3 is TGTGCCAGCAGTTACACCGGGACTAGCGCCAATGAGCAGTTCTTC. It translates to CASSYTGTSANEQFF. The chain carries TRBV5-5 and TRBJ2-1, with 10 bases identical to TRBD2. Germline CDR1 and CDR2: SGHKS and YYEKEE (reference sequence). V gave up 5 bases and J gave up 6 bases; unmatched junction bases: 8. The CDR3 covers 15 residues.

The gene calls are TRBV28 and TRBJ1-1; D not certain. There are 11 residues in the CDR3. Germline CDR1 is MDHEN and CDR2 is SYDVKM. V dropped 10 bases and J dropped 4 bases, with 10 bases sitting between them. In nucleotides, the CDR3 is TGTGCCACCACCTCGGGCACTGAAGCTTTCTTT. Protein sequence: CATTSGTEAFF.

The V call is TRBV18, the J call TRBJ2-3; unclear D gene. Germline lookup yields CDR1 KGHSH and CDR2 LQKENI. V shed 3 bases and J shed 4 bases, with 8 bases lying between them. The CDR3 totals 13 residues. In nucleotides, the CDR3 is TGTGCCAGCTCACCCCCCCTCTCAGATACGCAGTATTTT. This gives the protein CASSPPLSDTQYF.

The chain combines TRBV15 with TRBJ1-1; 7 bases align to TRBD1. The V gene end was trimmed by 3 bases and the J gene end by 8 bases; junction bases not matched to a gene: 9. Germline V gives CDR1 LNHNV, CDR2 YYDKDF (reference sequence). The CDR3 contains 14 residues. CDR3 DNA: TGTGCCACCAGCAGCGAGAGGGACAGTCCCGAAGCTTTCTTT. Translated, it gives CATSSERDSPEAFF.

This chain uses TRBV28 with TRBJ2-1; the match to TRBD1 covers 7 bases. Trimming cost V 2 bases and J 4 bases; bases outside gene matches: 14. The CDR3 has 18 amino acids. The V gene's germline CDR1 is MDHEN and CDR2 SYDVKM. The CDR3 region has the DNA TGTGCCAGCAGTTTACGCTTTACAGGGGAAATTTTATACAATGAGCAGTTCTTC. Translated, it gives CASSLRFTGEILYNEQFF.

This chain connects TRBV7-2 to TRBJ1-5; D may be TRBD1 (6 bases). This CDR3 spans 14 amino acids. V lost 5 bases and J lost 1, with 9 bases in between. Germline assignment: CDR1 SGHTA and CDR2 FQGNSA. The chain's CDR3 is CASSGRGSNQPQHF. CDR3 sequence (DNA): TGTGCCAGCAGCGGAAGGGGGAGCAATCAGCCCCAGCATTTT.

The V gene is TRBV19, the J gene TRBJ2-1, with 7 nucleotides matching TRBD2. The CDR3 sequence is 14 residues long. Trimming took 3 bases from V and 4 from J; bases not matched to a gene: 3. Per germline, CDR1 LNHDA and CDR2 SQIVND (reference sequence). The CDR3 region is CASSIGGSYNEQFF. The CDR3 bases are TGTGCCAGTAGTATCGGGGGGAGTTACAATGAGCAGTTCTTC.

The CDR3 DNA reads TGTGCCAGCTCCCCCACTCTACGGGGGTCCTCCTACGAGCAGTACTTC. This sequence encodes CASSPTLRGSSYEQYF. This chain uses TRBV18 with TRBJ2-7; possible D gene TRBD2, 6 bases. The germline V gene has CDR1 KGHSH and CDR2 LQKENI. V lost 6 bases to trimming and J lost 0 bases, with 18 bases between them. This CDR3 spans 16 amino acids.

J is TRBJ1-1 and V is TRBV5-1; D possibly corresponds to TRBD1 (5 bases). The CDR3 consists of 16 residues. V was clipped by 4 bases and J by 5 bases, with 21 bases between them. CDR1 and CDR2 (germline): SGHRS, YFSETQ. In DNA form, the CDR3 reads TGCGCCAGCAGCGGGGGGGGGTTTGGGGTCGGGACTGAAGCTTTCTTT. It codes for CASSGGGFGVGTEAFF.

The chain has TRBV5-1 and TRBJ2-2, with 7 bases lining up with TRBD2. V dropped 1 base and J dropped 4; count of bases not matched to a gene: 4. The CDR3 totals 15 residues. The germline gives CDR1 SGHRS, CDR2 YFSETQ. In DNA, the CDR3 is TGCGCCAGCAGCTTGCCTAGCGGATTCACCGGGGAGCTGTTTTTT. Translating gives CASSLPSGFTGELFF.

This clone appeared a few times. The chain uses TRBV11-3 and TRBJ1-1; D remains ambiguous. The CDR3 runs to 12 residues. The V end was cut by 3 bases, the J end by 11 bases, with 13 bases between. Per germline, CDR1 SGHNT and CDR2 YENEEA. CDR3 region: CASSFGGERAFF. Here the CDR3 DNA reads TGTGCCAGCAGCTTCGGCGGAGAGAGGGCTTTCTTT.

This clone has more than one count but fewer than ten. The chain has TRBV7-3 and TRBJ1-3, with a possible D match to TRBD1 (6 bases). CDR1 and CDR2 (germline): SGHTA, FQGTGA. Trimming pared 2 bases from V and 2 bases from J, leaving 10 bases between. This CDR3 spans 15 amino acids. The DNA for the CDR3 is TGTGCCAGCAGCTTAGAGGGGGGGGCTGGAAACACCATATATTTT. It codes for CASSLEGGAGNTIYF.

V and J are TRBV6-4 and TRBJ2-1, with 7 bases identical to TRBD2. The CDR3 loop spans 15 amino acids. Trimming at V came to 11 bases and at J to 5 bases, leaving 15 bases not matched to a gene. Germline CDR1 reads MRHNA; CDR2 reads SNTAGT. The CDR3, as DNA: TGTGCCGGATTGGAGCGGGACCGAAACAACAATGAGCAGTTCTTC. Translation: CAGLERDRNNNEQFF.

The CDR3 protein is CASSHAGTDYEQYF. CDR3 DNA: TGTGCCAGCAGTCATGCGGGAACTGACTACGAGCAGTACTTC. The rearrangement uses TRBV6-6 and TRBJ2-5, with a weak D call TRBD2 (6 bases). The J call is uncertain, as TRBJ2-7 better fits the DNA end. CDR3 length: 14 amino acids. CDR1 and CDR2 (germline): MNHNY, SVGAGI (reference sequence).

The chain recombines TRBV27 with TRBJ2-5; weak D call: TRBD1 (7 bases). Trimming removed 1 base at V and 4 bases at J, with 10 bases between. The CDR3 covers 14 residues. Germline CDR1 and CDR2: MNHEY and SMNVEV (reference sequence). CDR3 loop: CASSLWQGGETQYF. CDR3 sequence (DNA): TGTGCCAGCAGTTTATGGCAGGGGGGAGAGACCCAGTACTTC.

In DNA form, the CDR3 reads TGCACCAGCAGCCAAGCCTACAGGGCATGGGAACAGCCCCAGCATTTT. Its protein is CTSSQAYRAWEQPQHF. This chain connects TRBV1 to TRBJ1-5; the table calls TRBD1, which could not be checked here. TRBV1 is a listed pseudogene. CDR3 length: 16 amino acids.

V usage is TRBV7-2 and J usage is TRBJ2-3; D possibly corresponds to TRBD2 (6 bases). In germline, CDR1 is SGHTA, CDR2 FQGNSA. This CDR3 region has 15 residues. Trimming stripped 4 bases from V and 2 bases from J, with 13 bases between. CDR3 region: CASSSGGPLTDTQYF. For the CDR3, the DNA is TGTGCCAGCAGCTCAGGAGGGCCGCTCACAGATACGCAGTATTTT.

This clone was recorded only once. The chain carries TRBV7-2 and TRBJ2-1, with 8 bases that match TRBD1. This CDR3 has 15 residues. Germline CDR1 reads SGHTA; CDR2 reads FQGNSA. After removal of 6 bases from V and 1 base from J, the junction contained 5 bases not matched to a gene. CDR3 protein: CASRLTGASYNEQFF. As DNA, the CDR3 is TGTGCCAGCAGATTGACAGGGGCTTCCTACAATGAGCAGTTCTTC.

The sample holds a few counts of this clone. The V and J genes are TRBV6-1 and TRBJ2-5; 9 bases are a match to TRBD1. The better agreement between TRBJ2-7 and the DNA end casts doubt on the J call. There are 15 residues in the CDR3. Germline-derived CDR1 and CDR2 are MNHNS and SASEGT. CDR3 protein: CASSDLDRGSYEQYF. Written as DNA, the CDR3 is TGTGCCAGCAGTGATCTGGACAGGGGCTCCTACGAGCAGTACTTC.

The rearrangement links TRBV19 to TRBJ2-1; D not resolved. This CDR3 spans 15 amino acids. Trimming pared 0 bases from V and 4 bases from J, leaving 10 bases between. Germline V gene data show CDR1 as LNHDA and CDR2 as SQIVND (reference sequence). CDR3 region: CASSIDRVLYNEQFF. The CDR3 DNA is TGTGCCAGTAGTATAGATCGAGTCTTGTACAATGAGCAGTTCTTC.